This TCR beta chain emerged from a study of blood T cells in healthy people across ages. The germline V gene encodes CDR1 LGHDT and CDR2 YNNKEL (reference sequence). V dropped 0 bases and J dropped 2 bases, with 9 bases sitting between them. The CDR3 is made up of 15 amino acids. Alongside a J-beta primer mix, a sample-barcoded 5' primer served in a second PCR lasting about 7 to 12 cycles. Each cDNA molecule received a tag from a template-switch adaptor that had 12 random nucleotides. TCRdb called the 5' RACE reads again in MiXCR, with one record for every CDR3 protein. The sample includes 1.5 million or so distinct CDR3 sequences, 40% to 50% of them seen just once.

The chain carries TRBV3-1 and TRBJ2-3; TRBD2 might be the D (5 bases). Source material: blood. The receptor was isolated from a woman aged 18-29 years in good health. CDR3 amino acids: CASSQEERFTDTQYF. In DNA, the CDR3 is TGTGCCAGCAGCCAAGAAGAGCGGTTCACAGATACGCAGTATTTT.